What follows are 9 T cell receptor beta chains derived from one specimen sequenced in a study of blood T cell repertoires in COVID-19. Generated by immunoSEQ multiplex PCR, the TCRdb table keeps only in-frame clones and is missing some. The repertoire includes some 80,000 clones, more than 65% of them detected once, and 5% to 6% sits in the top ten. Sequencing was performed on peripheral blood. These receptors originate from a woman over 75 with active or convalescent COVID-19.

In this sample, this clone turned up a few times. The chain has TRBV11-2 and TRBJ2-1, with 9 bases fitting TRBD2. V trimming: 1 base; J trimming: 9 bases; junction bases outside the gene matches: 10. Per germline, CDR1 SGHAT and CDR2 FQNNGV. CDR3 length: 16 amino acids. The CDR3 protein is CASSLGGGRARGEQFF. The CDR3 region has the DNA TGTGCCAGCAGCTTAGGAGGCGGGAGGGCCCGGGGTGAGCAGTTCTTC.

CDR3 coding DNA: TGTGCCAGTAGTTCCTTGGCAGGAACCACCGGGCCCCAGCATTTT. Its protein product is CASSSLAGTTGPQHF. The chain combines TRBV19 with TRBJ1-5, with D unclear. V dropped 5 bases and J dropped 9 bases, with 20 bases sitting between them. The CDR3 spans 15 residues. The germline V gene encodes CDR1 LNHDA and CDR2 SQIVND (reference sequence).

This chain joins TRBV12-3 or TRBV12-4 and TRBJ2-5, with D possibly TRBD2 on 6 matching bases. Trimming took 2 bases from V and 5 from J, leaving 9 bases between them. CDR3 size: 13 residues. The CDR3 coding sequence is TGTGCCAGCAGTTTATGGAGGGAGGAGACCCAGTACTTC. Translating it yields CASSLWREETQYF.

The chain has TRBV27 and TRBJ1-2; 7 positions match TRBD1. Germline CDR1 and CDR2: MNHEY and SMNVEV (reference sequence). With V trimmed by 6 bases and J by 7 bases, 17 bases remained unmatched. This CDR3 is built from 16 residues. CDR3 amino acids: CASSPGGPTGYSGYTF. The CDR3 region has the DNA TGTGCCAGCAGCCCTGGGGGTCCGACAGGGTATAGTGGCTACACCTTC.

The V and J genes are TRBV19 and TRBJ2-1, with D possibly being TRBD2 (6 bases). The CDR3 spans 19 residues. In germline, CDR1 is LNHDA, CDR2 SQIVND (reference sequence). V was shortened by 4 bases and J by 8 bases, with 30 bases between the two germline ends. Here the CDR3 reads CASSKRVGAERTRDYEQFF. The CDR3 region has the DNA TGTGCCAGTAGTAAGCGGGTGGGCGCGGAGCGTACCCGGGATTATGAGCAGTTCTTC.

This chain links TRBV4-2 with TRBJ1-2; D call uncertain. CDR1 is LGHNA, CDR2 YNFKEQ, per germline. V was pared by 1 base and J by 4 bases, with 10 bases between. The CDR3 runs to 14 residues. CDR3 DNA: TGTGCCAGCAGCCAAGGTGGACTAGGCTATGGCTACACCTTC. Translation gives CASSQGGLGYGYTF.

This chain joins TRBV5-1 and TRBJ1-6, with TRBD1 identical over 7 bases. Germline CDR1 reads SGHRS; CDR2 reads YFSETQ. The V segment lost 5 bases and the J segment 5 bases; nucleotides outside the gene matches: 10. CDR3 size: 16 residues. CDR3 region: CASSINTGANNSPLHF. Here the CDR3 DNA reads TGCGCCAGCAGTATTAATACAGGGGCGAATAATTCACCCCTCCACTTT.

V is TRBV5-1 and J is TRBJ2-2, with a weak D call TRBD1 (5 bases). The CDR3 has 16 residues. The germline V gene has CDR1 SGHRS and CDR2 YFSETQ. The V end was cut by 6 bases, the J end by 2 bases, with 17 bases between. The CDR3 sequence is CASNPNLRTNTGELFF. The CDR3 nucleotides are TGCGCCAGCAACCCTAATCTGAGGACAAACACCGGGGAGCTGTTTTTT.

This chain links TRBV4-2 with TRBJ1-5, with D possibly matching TRBD1 (5 bases). Per the germline V gene, CDR1 is LGHNA and CDR2 is YNFKEQ. The CDR3 consists of 14 residues. The germline V and J ends were trimmed by 0 bases and 6 bases, with 9 bases remaining between them. DNA of the CDR3: TGTGCCAGCAGCCAAGACAGGGAGGGTCAGCCCCAGCATTTT. This encodes CASSQDREGQPQHF.